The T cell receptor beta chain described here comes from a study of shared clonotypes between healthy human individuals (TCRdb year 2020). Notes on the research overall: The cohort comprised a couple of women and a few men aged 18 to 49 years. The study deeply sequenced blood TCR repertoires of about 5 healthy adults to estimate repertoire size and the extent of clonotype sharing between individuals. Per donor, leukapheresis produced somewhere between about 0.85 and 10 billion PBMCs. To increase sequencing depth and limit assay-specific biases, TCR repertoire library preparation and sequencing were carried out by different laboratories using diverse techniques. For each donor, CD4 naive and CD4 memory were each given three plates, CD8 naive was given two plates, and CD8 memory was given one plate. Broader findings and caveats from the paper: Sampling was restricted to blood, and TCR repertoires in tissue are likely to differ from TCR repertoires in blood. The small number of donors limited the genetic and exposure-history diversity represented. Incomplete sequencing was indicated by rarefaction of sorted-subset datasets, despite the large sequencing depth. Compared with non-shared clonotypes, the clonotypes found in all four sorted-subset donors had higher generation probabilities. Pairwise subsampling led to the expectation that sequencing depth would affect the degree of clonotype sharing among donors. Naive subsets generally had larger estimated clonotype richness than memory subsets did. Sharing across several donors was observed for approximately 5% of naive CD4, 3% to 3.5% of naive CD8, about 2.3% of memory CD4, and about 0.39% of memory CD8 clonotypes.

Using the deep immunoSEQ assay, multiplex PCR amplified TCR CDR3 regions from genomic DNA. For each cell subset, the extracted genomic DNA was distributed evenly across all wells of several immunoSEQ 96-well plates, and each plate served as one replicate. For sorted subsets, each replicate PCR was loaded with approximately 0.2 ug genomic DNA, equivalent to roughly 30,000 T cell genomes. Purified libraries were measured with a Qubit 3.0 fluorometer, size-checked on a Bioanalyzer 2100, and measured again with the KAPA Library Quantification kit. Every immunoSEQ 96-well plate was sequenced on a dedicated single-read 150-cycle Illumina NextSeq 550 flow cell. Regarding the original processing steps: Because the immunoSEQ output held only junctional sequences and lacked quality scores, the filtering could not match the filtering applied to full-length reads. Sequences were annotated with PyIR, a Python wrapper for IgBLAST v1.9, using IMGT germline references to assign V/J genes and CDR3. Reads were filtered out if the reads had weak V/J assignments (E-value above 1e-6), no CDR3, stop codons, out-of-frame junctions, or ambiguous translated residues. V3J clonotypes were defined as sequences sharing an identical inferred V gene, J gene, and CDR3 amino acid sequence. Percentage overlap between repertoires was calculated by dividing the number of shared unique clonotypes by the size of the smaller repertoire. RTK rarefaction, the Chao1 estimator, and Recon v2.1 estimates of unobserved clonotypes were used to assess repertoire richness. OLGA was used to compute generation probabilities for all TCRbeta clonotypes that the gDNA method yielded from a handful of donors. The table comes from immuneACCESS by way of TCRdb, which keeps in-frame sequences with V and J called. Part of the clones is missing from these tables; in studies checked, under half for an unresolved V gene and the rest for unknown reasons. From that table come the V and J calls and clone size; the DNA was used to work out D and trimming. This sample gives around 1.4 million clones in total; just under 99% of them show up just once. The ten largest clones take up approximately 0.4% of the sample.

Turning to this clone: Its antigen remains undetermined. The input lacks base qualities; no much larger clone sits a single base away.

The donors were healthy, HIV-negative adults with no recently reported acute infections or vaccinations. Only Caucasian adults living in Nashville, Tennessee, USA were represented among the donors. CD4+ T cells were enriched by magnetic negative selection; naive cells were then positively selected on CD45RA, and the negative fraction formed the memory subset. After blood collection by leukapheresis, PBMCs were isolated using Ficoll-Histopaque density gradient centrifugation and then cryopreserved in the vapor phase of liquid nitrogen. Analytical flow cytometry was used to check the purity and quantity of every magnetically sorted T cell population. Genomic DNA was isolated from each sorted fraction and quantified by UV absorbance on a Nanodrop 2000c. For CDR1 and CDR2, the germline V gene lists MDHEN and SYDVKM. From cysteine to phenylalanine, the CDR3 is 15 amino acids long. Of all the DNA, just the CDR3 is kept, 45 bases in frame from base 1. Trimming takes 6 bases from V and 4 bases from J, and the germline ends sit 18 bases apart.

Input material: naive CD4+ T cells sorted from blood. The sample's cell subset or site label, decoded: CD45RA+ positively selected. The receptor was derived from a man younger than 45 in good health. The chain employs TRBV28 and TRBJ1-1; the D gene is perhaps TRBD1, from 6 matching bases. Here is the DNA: TGTGCCAGCAGCTCTACAGGACAGTCCGGCACTGAAGCTTTCTTT. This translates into CASSSTGQSGTEAFF.